The present entry profiles one T cell receptor beta chain with its context. What it binds is not known. The sample originates from a study of response to subunit inactivated influenza vaccine. Study-level results: Each seasonal influenza vaccination recruits few new T cells, the authors suggested.

In TCRdb, the RT-PCR reads were re-called with MiXCR into one record per CDR3 protein. In the table there are under 550,000 distinct CDR3 sequences, approximately 7.3% of which are singletons. CDR3 length: 15 amino acids. Trimming took off 2 bases at V and 3 bases at J, with 14 bases between the two ends. The germline gives CDR1 MNHGY, CDR2 SVAAGI. Source: PBMCs from blood, taken around 2 years after vaccination. The chain is built from TRBV6-9 and TRBJ2-7; D might be TRBD2 (6 bases). The sequence was collected from a man aged 50 to 69 who received an inactivated influenza vaccine. Here the CDR3 reads CASSYRTTGNYEQYF. CDR3 DNA sequence: TGTGCCAGCAGTTATCGGACTACCGGAAACTACGAGCAGTACTTC.